The rows below give T cell receptor beta chains drawn from one sample of a study of Graves' ophthalmopathy and Graves' hyperthyroidism. TCRdb processed the multiplex PCR reads anew with MiXCR; each CDR3 protein has one entry. The repertoire has some 1.1 million distinct CDR3 sequences, less than 45% of them found once; the top ten carry more than 9.5%. The specimen was peripheral blood or thyroid tissue (not recorded which). These receptors were obtained from an adult man with Graves' hyperthyroidism. CDR3s include the opening cysteine and the closing phenylalanine or tryptophan. Fields, in order: V gene, clone size, D gene, J gene, CDR3 DNA, CDR3 protein. D genes are given only for firm matches. Size is stated for part of the rows, as once, few or many counts, or as a class when the clone is expanded.

>TRBV5-1|many|.|TRBJ2-7
TGCGCCAGCAGCTTGGGGTCAGGCCCTTCCGAGCAGTACTTC
CASSLGSGPSEQYF
>TRBV6-5|.|TRBD1|TRBJ2-5
TGTGCCAGCAGTCCTACATCCTACCGGGACAGGGGGCTTTGGGAGACCCAGTACTTC
CASSPTSYRDRGLWETQYF
>TRBV29-1|many|.|TRBJ2-5
TGCAGCGTTGTTAGCGTAGAAGAGACCCAGTACTTC
CSVVSVEETQYF
>TRBV29-1|few|TRBD1|TRBJ2-7
TGCAGCAGCCCGGGACAGGGGGCCGAGCAGTACTTC
CSSPGQGAEQYF
>TRBV7-2|once|.|TRBJ1-6
TGTGCCAGCAGCTTAGGAGTCAGGGGAAACCTTAATTCACCCCTCCACTTT
CASSLGVRGNLNSPLHF
>TRBV6-5|.|.|TRBJ1-2
TGTGCCAGCAGTTACCCCGATAGAGGTCACTATGGCTACACCTTC
CASSYPDRGHYGYTF
>TRBV14|.|.|TRBJ1-6
TGTGCCAGCAGCCAAGAGTGGAGGACACCCCTCCACTTT
CASSQEWRTPLHF
>TRBV11-1|.|.|TRBJ1-1
TGTGCCAGCAGCTTAGAGGGGACCCTAAGGACGGAAGCTTTCTTT
CASSLEGTLRTEAFF
>TRBV2|.|.|TRBJ1-1
TGTGCCAGCACTCAACTGGACTCCGGGCGGGAGGAAGCTTTCTTT
CASTQLDSGREEAFF
>TRBV9|many|.|TRBJ2-5
TGTGCCAGCAGCGTAGACTGGGCGGGGGAGACCCAGTACTTC
CASSVDWAGETQYF